This TCR beta chain was captured by sequencing in a study of shared clonotypes between healthy human individuals. V lost 6 bases, J lost 0 bases, and 15 bases lay in between. CDR1 is MNHEY, CDR2 SMNVEV, per germline (reference sequence). This CDR3 has 16 residues. Cells designated naive CD8 were CD45RO-negative and were positively selected for CCR7, with terminally differentiated effector memory CD45RA+ cells excluded. Generated by immunoSEQ multiplex PCR, the TCRdb table keeps only in-frame clones and is missing some. The sample has about 2,200,000 clones, about 92% seen once. This clone was picked up one time.

This receptor was taken from a man between 18 and 35 years old in good health. Some clones in this sample may be carry-over from other donors' samples. Sequencing input: naive CD8+ T cells from PBMCs. V usage is TRBV27 and J usage is TRBJ2-1, with D tentatively TRBD2 (5 bases). The CDR3 DNA is TGTGCCAGCAGCCAAAAGCTGACTAACTCCTACAATGAGCAGTTCTTC. Translating it yields CASSQKLTNSYNEQFF.